These 18 T cell receptor beta chains share one sample of origin, sequenced in a study of the immune and genomic landscape of osteosarcoma. Some clones are missing from TCRdb's copy, which holds only in-frame ones; the method was immunoSEQ multiplex PCR. The sample contains about 1,100 clones, roughly 64% of which appear only once. Sample: tumor tissue from a local recurrence in the femur. The receptors were gathered from a man between 65 and 85 years old with osteosarcoma.

V usage is TRBV5-8 and J usage is TRBJ1-5; weak D call: TRBD1 (5 bases). Per germline, CDR1 SGHTS and CDR2 YDEGEE. This CDR3 comprises 15 residues. Trimming removed 0 bases at V and 1 base at J, with 8 bases between. The CDR3 DNA follows: TGTGCCAGCAGCTTGGGGACACTAAGCAATCAGCCCCAGCATTTT. It translates to CASSLGTLSNQPQHF.

This clone was counted a few times. This chain joins TRBV5-4 and TRBJ1-2; D is unclear. V lost 1 base and J lost 3, with 13 bases in between. Germline CDR1 is SGHNT and CDR2 is YYREEE (reference sequence). This CDR3 comprises 15 residues. The CDR3 reads CASSLTGWEDYGYTF. CDR3 DNA sequence: TGTGCCAGCAGCTTGACGGGGTGGGAGGACTATGGCTACACCTTC.

This CDR3 is CASSSLGRGNYGYTF. In DNA, the CDR3 is TGTGCCAGCAGCTCCCTCGGCAGGGGCAACTATGGCTACACCTTC. The chain couples TRBV7-8 to TRBJ1-2, with D tentatively TRBD1 (6 bases). The CDR3 is 15 amino acids. CDR1 and CDR2 from the germline V gene are SGHVS and FQNEAQ. Trimming took 4 bases from V and 2 from J, leaving 14 bases between them. The full variable domain, in which reference TRBV7-8 and TRBJ1-2 provide the parts outside the CDR3, is GAGVSQSPRYKVAKRGQDVALRCDPISGHVSLFWYQQALGQGPEFLTYFQNEAQLDKSGLPSDRFFAERPEGSVSTLKIQRTQQEDSAVYLCASSSLGRGNYGYTFGSGTRLTVV.

This clone is labeled hyperexpanded. In DNA form, the CDR3 reads TGCGCCAGCAGTGAGTCAAGGGTGCCTGGAAACACCATATATTTT. As protein: CASSESRVPGNTIYF. The chain links TRBV10-1 to TRBJ1-3; D is unresolved. The germline gives CDR1 WNHNN, CDR2 SYGVQD (reference sequence). The CDR3 has 15 amino acids. Trimming left V 0 bases short and J 2 bases short, with 8 bases between.

V and J are TRBV4-1 and TRBJ1-5; D ambiguous. The CDR3 has 15 residues. Trimming removed 1 base at V and 1 base at J, with 8 bases between. Germline V gene lookup returns CDR1 MGHRA and CDR2 YSYEKL. CDR3 region: CASSQAEQSNQPQHF. CDR3 DNA sequence: TGCGCCAGCAGCCAAGCAGAACAGAGCAATCAGCCCCAGCATTTT.

The J gene is TRBJ1-1, the V gene TRBV9; possible D gene TRBD1, 5 bases. V was clipped by 4 bases and J by 8 bases, with 12 bases between them. This CDR3 comprises 12 residues. CDR1 and CDR2 from the germline V gene are SGDLS and YYNGEE. CDR3 amino acids: CASSLPGGEAFF. CDR3 DNA: TGTGCCAGCAGCCTCCCCGGGGGGGAAGCTTTCTTT.

The chain has TRBV6-1 and TRBJ2-6; TRBD2 is a possible D gene (5 bases). Germline CDR1 is MNHNS and CDR2 is SASEGT. V was clipped by 1 base and J by 2 bases, with 9 bases between them. This CDR3 has 16 residues. CDR3 region: CASSEVEVAGANVLTF. The CDR3 coding sequence is TGTGCCAGCAGTGAAGTGGAGGTAGCTGGGGCCAACGTCCTGACTTTC.

The chain uses TRBV7-9 and TRBJ1-1; D uncertain. Germline loops: CDR1 SEHNR, CDR2 FQNEAQ (reference sequence). The CDR3 sequence is 13 residues long. Trimming cost V 1 base and J 1 base, with 4 bases left between them. CDR3 loop: CASSLVGNTEAFF. Here the CDR3 DNA reads TGTGCCAGCAGCTTAGTTGGGAACACTGAAGCTTTCTTT.

In regard to this clone: A much larger clone differs from this one at a single base, so this may be a read error. Additional DNA sequences in this sample encode the identical CDR3. The chain combines TRBV6-5 with TRBJ1-2; D gene ambiguous. CDR3 length: 16 residues. The germline CDR1 and CDR2 sequences are MNHEY and SVGAGI. CDR3 nucleotides: TGTGCCAGTAGTTACTCGAACCGGGCGGGGAACTATGGCTACACCTTC. Its translation: CASSYSNRAGNYGYTF.

This clone was counted a single time. The rearrangement links TRBV7-4 to TRBJ2-1, with D perhaps assigned TRBD1 or TRBD2 (5 bases each). The CDR3 is 15 residues long. Trimming took 6 bases from V and 7 from J, leaving 19 bases between them. The germline V gene encodes CDR1 SGHVT and CDR2 SQSDAQ. CDR3 sequence: CASSLGPWPRNEQFF. DNA for the CDR3: TGTGCCAGCAGTTTGGGACCCTGGCCCAGGAATGAGCAGTTCTTC.

Here the CDR3 DNA reads TGTGCCAGTAGAATTGGGAGTAACACTGAAGCTTTCTTT. This codes for CASRIGSNTEAFF. V gene TRBV19 combines with J gene TRBJ1-1; no reliable D call. CDR1 and CDR2 (germline): LNHDA, SQIVND (reference sequence). This CDR3 has 13 residues. The germline V and J ends were trimmed by 6 bases and 2 bases, with 10 bases remaining between them.

The rearrangement links TRBV25-1 to TRBJ1-1; D is unclear. Germline CDR1 is MGHDK and CDR2 is SYGVNS. Between the trimmed V and J ends, which lost 4 bases and 4 bases, there was a span of 10 bases. CDR3 length equals 13 residues. The CDR3 reads CASSGLPGTEAFF. CDR3 bases: TGTGCCAGCAGTGGGCTCCCGGGCACTGAAGCTTTCTTT.

The chain has TRBV7-3 and TRBJ2-2; D ambiguous. The germline CDR1 and CDR2 sequences are SGHTA and FQGTGA. Trimming left V 1 base short and J 3 bases short, with 0 bases between. The CDR3 has 12 amino acids. In DNA form, the CDR3 reads TGTGCCAGCAGCTTAAACACCGGGGAGCTGTTTTTT. Residues: CASSLNTGELFF.

This rearrangement joins TRBV30 to TRBJ1-4, with D maybe TRBD1 (6 bases). V was pared by 4 bases and J by 7 bases, with 16 bases between. The CDR3 runs 14 residues. Germline V gene lookup returns CDR1 GTSNPN and CDR2 SVGIG (reference sequence). The CDR3 loop is CAWTGGQTGEKLFF. In DNA form, the CDR3 reads TGTGCCTGGACCGGAGGACAGACCGGTGAAAAACTGTTTTTT.

This clone was recorded only once. The chain is built from TRBV11-2 and TRBJ1-1; D ambiguous. The CDR3 extends over 13 amino acids. Germline V lookup: CDR1 SGHAT, CDR2 FQNNGV. Trimming shortened V by 1 base and J by 3 bases, and 6 bases separated the two germline ends. The CDR3 DNA follows: TGTGCCAGCAGCTTAGTCAGCTACACTGAAGCTTTCTTT. It codes for CASSLVSYTEAFF.

This clone was observed once. The V gene is TRBV19, the J gene TRBJ1-5; 7 bases fit TRBD1. The ends lost 8 bases at V and 0 bases at J; junction bases unmatched: 10. From germline, CDR1 is LNHDA and CDR2 SQIVND (reference sequence). The CDR3 is 16 amino acids. The CDR3, as DNA: TGTGCCAGTCGACAGGGCGCGGGGCTTAGCAATCAGCCCCAGCATTTT. This gives the protein CASRQGAGLSNQPQHF.

The chain combines TRBV4-1 with TRBJ2-2; 12 nucleotides align to TRBD2. Germline assignment: CDR1 MGHRA and CDR2 YSYEKL. V lost 0 bases and J lost 4; bases outside the gene matches: 9. The CDR3 is 19 amino acids. In DNA, the CDR3 is TGCGCCAGCAGCCAAGATCCGGGACTAGCGGGCAAAACCACCGGGGAGCTGTTTTTT. Protein: CASSQDPGLAGKTTGELFF.

The V gene is TRBV6-1, the J gene TRBJ1-5; possible D gene TRBD1, 5 bases. V gave up 5 bases and J gave up 15 bases, with 14 bases separating them. CDR1 is MNHNS and CDR2 is SASEGT in the germline V gene. The length of the CDR3 is 11 residues. The CDR3 is CASSLGTARHF. DNA for the CDR3: TGTGCCAGCAGTTTAGGGACCGCTCGGCATTTT.